This T cell receptor (beta chain) was recovered during a study of blood T cell repertoires in COVID-19. The table came from immunoSEQ multiplex PCR; TCRdb's copy has only in-frame clones and leaves some out. This sample has tens of thousands of clones, with around 89% found just once. This TCR derives from a man aged 45-65 years with COVID-19, enrolled during active disease. The sample consisted of peripheral blood.

For the CDR3, the DNA is TGTGCCAGCAGCTCGCTACCGAATAGCAATCAGCCCCAGCATTTT. Translation gives CASSSLPNSNQPQHF. The chain uses TRBV5-8 and TRBJ1-5; D gene ambiguous. This CDR3 spans 15 amino acids. Germline CDR1 reads SGHTS; CDR2 reads YDEGEE. V was trimmed by 3 bases and J by 0 bases, leaving 10 bases between them.